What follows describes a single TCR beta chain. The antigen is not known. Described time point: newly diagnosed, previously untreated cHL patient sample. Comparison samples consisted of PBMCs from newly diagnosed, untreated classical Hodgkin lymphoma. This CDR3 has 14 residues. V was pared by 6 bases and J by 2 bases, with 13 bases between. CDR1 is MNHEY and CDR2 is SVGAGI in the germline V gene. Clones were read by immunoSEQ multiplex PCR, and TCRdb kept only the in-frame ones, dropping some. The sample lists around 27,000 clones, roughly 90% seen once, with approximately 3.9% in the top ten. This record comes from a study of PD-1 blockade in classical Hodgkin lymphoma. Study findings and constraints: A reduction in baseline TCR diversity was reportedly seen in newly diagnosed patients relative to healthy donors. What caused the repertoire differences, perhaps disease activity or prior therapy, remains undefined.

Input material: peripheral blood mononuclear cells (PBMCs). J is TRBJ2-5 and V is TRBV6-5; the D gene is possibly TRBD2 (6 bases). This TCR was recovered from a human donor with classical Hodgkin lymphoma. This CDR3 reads CASRVGGYQETQYF. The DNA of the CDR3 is TGTGCCAGCAGAGTCGGAGGGTATCAAGAGACCCAGTACTTC.